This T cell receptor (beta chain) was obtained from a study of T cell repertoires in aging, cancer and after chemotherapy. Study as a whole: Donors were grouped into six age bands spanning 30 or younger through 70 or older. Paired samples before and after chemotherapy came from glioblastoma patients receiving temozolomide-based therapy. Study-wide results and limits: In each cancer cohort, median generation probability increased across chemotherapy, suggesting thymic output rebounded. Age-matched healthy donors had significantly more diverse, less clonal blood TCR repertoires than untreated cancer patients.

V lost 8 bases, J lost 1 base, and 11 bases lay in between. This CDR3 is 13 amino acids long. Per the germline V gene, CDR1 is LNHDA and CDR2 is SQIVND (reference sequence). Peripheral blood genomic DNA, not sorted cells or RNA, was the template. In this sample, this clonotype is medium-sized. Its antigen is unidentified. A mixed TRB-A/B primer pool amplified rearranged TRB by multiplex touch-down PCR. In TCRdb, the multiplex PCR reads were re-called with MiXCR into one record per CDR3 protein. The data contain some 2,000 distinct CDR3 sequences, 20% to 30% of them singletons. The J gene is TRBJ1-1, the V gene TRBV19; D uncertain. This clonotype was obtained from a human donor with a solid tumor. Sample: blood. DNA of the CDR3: TGTGCCAGTCCCCTCCGGAGGAACACTGAAGCTTTCTTT. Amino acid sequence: CASPLRRNTEAFF.